This is a list of T cell receptor beta chains from one sample in a study of T cell responses to AZD1222 COVID-19 vaccine. The table came from immunoSEQ multiplex PCR; TCRdb's copy has only in-frame clones and leaves some out. This table has around 170,000 clones, about nine tenths appearing once. Sequenced here: peripheral blood, sampled 28 days after the second AZD1222 dose. These receptors were collected from an adult who received the AZD1222 COVID-19 vaccine. Both conserved end residues are part of each CDR3.

TRBJ2-5 TRBV5-4 CASSLANQGLVTQYF
TRBJ1-6 TRBV25-1 CASSNVGGPLHF
TRBJ2-7 TRBV27 CASTRWRGQNYEQYF
TRBJ2-5 TRBV12-3/TRBV12-4 CASSLVEETQYF
TRBJ1-1 TRBV19 CASSIGASLGAEAFF
TRBJ1-1 TRBV3-1/TRBV3-2 CASSQASAGGTEAFF
TRBJ2-2 TRBV5-1 CASRGLAGIGELFF
TRBJ1-2 TRBV19 CASSTDYGYTF
TRBJ2-3 TRBV5-4 CASSGGLAGVTDTQYF
TRBJ2-7 TRBV6-5 CASSYATNPPYEQYF
TRBJ1-4 TRBV7-3 CASSQRHNEKLFF
TRBJ1-1 TRBV19 CASSMVHKGTEAFF
TRBJ2-7 TRBV4-1 CASSTRQGANSYEQYF
TRBJ1-1 TRBV5-1 CASSISESTEAFF
TRBJ2-5 TRBV4-1 CASSQVLTGVTQYF
TRBJ2-7 TRBV12-1 CASRRYEQYF
TRBJ1-1 TRBV18 CASSSKTGELNTEAFF
TRBJ1-3 TRBV10-3 CASGGGNTIYF
TRBJ1-2 TRBV6-5 CANRAGTYGYTF